This entry lists 12 T cell receptor beta chains sequenced from one sample in a study of OX40 agonist ivuxolimab in advanced cancers. The data were produced by immunoSEQ multiplex PCR, yet TCRdb's version contains in-frame clones alone and is incomplete. The table lists 35,000 to 40,000 clones, around 82% of them singletons. The sample consisted of CD4+ or CD8+ T cells sorted from blood, taken in a trial of the OX40 agonist ivuxolimab. All receptors derive from an adult with an advanced solid tumor such as melanoma, head and neck, liver or kidney cancer.

V and J are TRBV4-1 and TRBJ1-2; possibly TRBD1 for D (5 bases). Germline CDR1 MGHRA, CDR2 YSYEKL. Trimming stripped 0 bases from V and 4 bases from J, with 9 bases between. The CDR3 loop spans 14 amino acids. CDR3 loop: CASSQDRVGYGYTF. The CDR3 region has the DNA TGCGCCAGCAGCCAAGACAGGGTAGGCTATGGCTACACCTTC.

The chain is built from TRBV29-1 and TRBJ2-7, with D unresolved. Germline lookup yields CDR1 SQVTM and CDR2 ANQGSEA. V dropped 3 bases and J dropped 0 bases, with 9 bases sitting between them. The CDR3 is made up of 13 amino acids. The CDR3 loop reads CSVEADNSYEQYF. The CDR3 DNA is TGCAGCGTTGAGGCAGATAACTCCTACGAGCAGTACTTC.

This sequence joins TRBV6-6 and TRBJ1-3, with TRBD1 identical over 7 bases. V lost 6 bases to trimming and J lost 4 bases; unmatched junction nucleotides: 3. CDR3 size: 13 residues. Germline V gives CDR1 MNHNY, CDR2 SVGAGI (reference sequence). Here the CDR3 DNA reads TGTGCCAGCAGCTCGGGACAGGGAAACACCATATATTTT. Translation gives CASSSGQGNTIYF.

V and J are TRBV7-2 and TRBJ2-1; D is ambiguous. The germline V gene encodes CDR1 SGHTA and CDR2 FQGNSA. The V gene lost 6 bases and the J gene lost 10 bases, with 19 bases spanning the gap. CDR3 length: 14 residues. The CDR3 nucleotides are TGTGCCAGCAGTTCGGATGGCGCGTTGGGAGAGCAGTTCTTC. As protein: CASSSDGALGEQFF.

This clone was recorded a few times. The V call is TRBV7-2, the J call TRBJ2-3, with D possibly being TRBD2 (6 bases). The CDR3 runs to 15 residues. Germline V CDR1 and CDR2: SGHTA, FQGNSA. The V gene lost 7 bases and the J gene lost 2 bases, with 16 bases spanning the gap. Here the CDR3 reads CASNPRDWPTDTQYF. In DNA form, the CDR3 reads TGTGCCAGCAATCCACGGGACTGGCCCACAGATACGCAGTATTTT.

The chain links TRBV10-3 to TRBJ1-5, with 8 bases that match TRBD1. The V and J ends lost 6 bases and 0 bases, in that order; junction bases with no gene match: 1. Looked up from germline, CDR1 is ENHRY and CDR2 is SYGVKD. The CDR3 runs to 14 residues. The CDR3 DNA reads TGTGCCATCAGAGGACAGGGTAGCAATCAGCCCCAGCATTTT. This sequence encodes CAIRGQGSNQPQHF.

The gene calls are TRBV20-1 and TRBJ2-3; unclear D gene. This CDR3 comprises 10 residues. V shed 3 bases and J shed 6 bases, with 4 bases lying between them. The germline gives CDR1 DFQATT, CDR2 SNEGSKA (reference sequence). For the CDR3, the DNA is TGCAGTGCTAGTTTCGATACGCAGTATTTT. Translating gives CSASFDTQYF.

V usage is TRBV7-2 and J usage is TRBJ1-5; D remains ambiguous. The V gene lost 1 base and the J gene lost 1 base, with 11 bases spanning the gap. This CDR3 spans 16 amino acids. CDR1 SGHTA and CDR2 FQGNSA come from the germline V gene. CDR3 protein: CASSLDTDLSNQPQHF. The CDR3 coding sequence is TGTGCCAGCAGCTTAGATACGGACCTAAGCAATCAGCCCCAGCATTTT. The full variable domain, with the rest looked up from reference TRBV7-2 and TRBJ1-5, is GAGVSQSPSNKVTEKGKDVELRCDPISGHTALYWYRQSLGQGLEFLIYFQGNSAPDKSGLPSDRFSAERTGGSVSTLTIQRTQQEDSAVYLCASSLDTDLSNQPQHFGDGTRLSIL.

This clone was recorded once. The chain links TRBV5-8 to TRBJ1-2, with D perhaps TRBD1 (5 bases). Trimming removed 6 bases from V and 6 bases from J, with 18 bases in between. The CDR3 extends over 14 amino acids. The germline gives CDR1 SGHTS, CDR2 YDEGEE. CDR3 bases: TGTGCCAGCATCCGAATATACGGGACCCATGGCTACACCTTC. Translating it yields CASIRIYGTHGYTF.

In the case of this clone: Distinct nucleotide sequences in the sample also encode this CDR3. J is TRBJ2-3 and V is TRBV29-1; D is perhaps TRBD1 (6 bases). Trimming left V 3 bases short and J 4 bases short, with 8 bases between. The CDR3 extends over 12 amino acids. The germline gives CDR1 SQVTM, CDR2 ANQGSEA. CDR3 loop: CSVDTGSDTQYF. CDR3 DNA: TGCAGCGTTGATACAGGGTCAGATACGCAGTATTTT.

The chain employs TRBV7-2 and TRBJ2-6, with D uncertain. Germline V lookup: CDR1 SGHTA, CDR2 FQGNSA. The CDR3 loop spans 13 amino acids. Deletions cut 1 base from V and 3 bases from J, with 1 base between. This CDR3 reads CASSLVGANVLTF. CDR3 bases: TGTGCCAGCAGCTTAGTTGGGGCCAACGTCCTGACTTTC.

The rearrangement uses TRBV4-1 and TRBJ1-6; tentative D call: TRBD1 (6 bases). Trimming left V 1 base short and J 9 bases short, with 19 bases between. Germline V gene lookup returns CDR1 MGHRA and CDR2 YSYEKL. This CDR3 is 17 amino acids long. CDR3 protein: CASSQGVGGAFGSPLHF. DNA for the CDR3: TGCGCCAGCAGCCAAGGGGTTGGGGGGGCGTTTGGTTCACCCCTCCACTTT.